This T cell receptor beta chain was sequenced in a study of T cells after yellow fever vaccination. About the research overall: SMART-Seq v4 Ultra Low Input served to prepare low-cell-number fractions.

Whole-study findings and limits: A minor fraction of clonotypes spanned both CD4 and CD8 compartments. Contaminating bulk clonotypes could be abundant in FACS-sorted repertoires. Post-booster samples contained most primary-vaccination clones (just under 98% CD4, roughly 88% CD8).

TCRdb re-called the 5' RACE reads through MiXCR, storing one row per CDR3 protein. The profile shows hundreds of thousands of distinct CDR3 sequences, approximately 13% of them singletons. This clonotype has just a few counts. Its antigen is not identified. Trimming cost V 4 bases and J 5 bases, with 11 bases left between them. Germline V gives CDR1 SNHLY, CDR2 FYNNEI. The CDR3 consists of 13 residues. The source material was CD4+ T cells sorted from PBMCs, sampled 15 days after the yellow fever booster vaccination. This sequence joins TRBV2 and TRBJ1-1; perhaps TRBD1 as D (6 bases). This receptor was identified in a man aged 18 to 30 who received the YFV17D yellow fever vaccine. CDR3 sequence (DNA): TGTGCCAGCAGTGGAGGGGGAGGGACTGAAGCTTTCTTT. Translation gives CASSGGGGTEAFF.